This T cell receptor beta chain originates from a study of T cells in women clearing cervical HPV infection. Data came from immunoSEQ multiplex PCR; TCRdb stores just in-frame clones and leaves some out. The sample yields over 15,000 clones, of which the top ten take up approximately 15%. A remark on this clone: From the germline J gene comes the end of the CDR3, since the read stops 3 residues before it.

The germline V gene encodes CDR1 SGHRS and CDR2 YFSETQ. The CDR3 contains 16 residues. J was trimmed by 3 bases and V by 7 bases; bases with no gene match: 6. This receptor was obtained from a woman aged 18 to 75 with a cervical HPV16 infection that either progressed to CIN3+ or cleared (not recorded which). The chain carries TRBV5-1 and TRBJ2-6; 11 bases match TRBD1. Sequenced: blood buffy coat. CDR3 sequence: CASLGQGVGGANVLTF. The part of the CDR3 DNA that was read is TGCGCCAGCCTGGGACAGGGGGTAGGTGGGGCCAACGTC.